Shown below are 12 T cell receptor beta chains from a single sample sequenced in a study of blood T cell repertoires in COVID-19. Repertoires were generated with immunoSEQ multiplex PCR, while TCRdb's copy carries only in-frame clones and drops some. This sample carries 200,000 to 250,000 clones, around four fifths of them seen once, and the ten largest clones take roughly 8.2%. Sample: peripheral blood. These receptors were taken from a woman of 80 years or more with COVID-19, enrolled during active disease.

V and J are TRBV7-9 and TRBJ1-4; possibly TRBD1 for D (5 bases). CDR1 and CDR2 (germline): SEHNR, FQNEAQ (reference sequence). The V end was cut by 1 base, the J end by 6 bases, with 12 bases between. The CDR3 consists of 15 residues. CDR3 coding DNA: TGTGCCAGCAGCTTAGGGACGGGGGTGGATGAAAAACTGTTTTTT. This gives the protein CASSLGTGVDEKLFF.

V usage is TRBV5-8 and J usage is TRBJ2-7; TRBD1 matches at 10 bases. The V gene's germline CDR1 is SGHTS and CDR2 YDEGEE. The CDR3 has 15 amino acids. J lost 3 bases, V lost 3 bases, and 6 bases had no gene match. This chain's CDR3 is CASSSRDRGGYEQYF. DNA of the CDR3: TGTGCCAGCAGCTCCCGGGACAGGGGTGGCTACGAGCAGTACTTC.

CDR3 amino acids: CASSPQGGIWTQYF. The CDR3, as DNA: TGTGCCAGCAGTCCCCAGGGCGGGATCTGGACCCAGTACTTC. The chain employs TRBV28 and TRBJ2-5, with D perhaps matching TRBD2 (6 bases). The ends were cut back, 5 bases at V and 7 bases at J, with 17 bases in the middle. CDR1 and CDR2 from the germline V gene are MDHEN and SYDVKM. This CDR3 has 14 amino acids.

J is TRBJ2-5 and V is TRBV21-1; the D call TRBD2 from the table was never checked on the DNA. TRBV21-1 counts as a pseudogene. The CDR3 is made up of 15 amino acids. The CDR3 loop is CASSLGGTSGETQYF. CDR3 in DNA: TGTGCCAGCAGCCTAGGGGGGACTAGCGGGGAGACCCAGTACTTC.

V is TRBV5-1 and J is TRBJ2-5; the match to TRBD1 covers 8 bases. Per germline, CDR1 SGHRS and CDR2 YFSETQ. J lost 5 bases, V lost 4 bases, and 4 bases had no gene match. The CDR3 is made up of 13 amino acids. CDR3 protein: CASSRDRKETQYF. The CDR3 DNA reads TGCGCCAGCAGCCGGGACAGGAAGGAGACCCAGTACTTC. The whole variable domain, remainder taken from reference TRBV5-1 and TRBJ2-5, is KAGVTQTPRYLIKTRGQQVTLSCSPISGHRSVSWYQQTPGQGLQFLFEYFSETQRNKGNFPGRFSGRQFSNSRSEMNVSTLELGDSALYLCASSRDRKETQYFGPGTRLLVL.

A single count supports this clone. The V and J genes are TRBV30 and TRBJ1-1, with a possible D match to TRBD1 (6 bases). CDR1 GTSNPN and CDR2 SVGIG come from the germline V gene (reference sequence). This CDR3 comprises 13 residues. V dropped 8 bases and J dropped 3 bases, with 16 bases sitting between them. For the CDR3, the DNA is TGTGCCCGTAGACAGGAGAGGGACACTGAAGCTTTCTTT. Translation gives CARRQERDTEAFF.

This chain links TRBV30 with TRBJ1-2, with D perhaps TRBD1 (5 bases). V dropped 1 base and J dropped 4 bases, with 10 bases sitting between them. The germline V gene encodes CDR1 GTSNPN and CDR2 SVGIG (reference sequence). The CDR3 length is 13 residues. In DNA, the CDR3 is TGTGCCTGGAGTGGACAGTCAATCTATGGCTACACCTTC. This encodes CAWSGQSIYGYTF. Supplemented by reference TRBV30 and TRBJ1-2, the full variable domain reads SQTIHQWPATLVQPVGSPLSLECTVEGTSNPNLYWYRQAAGRGLQLLFYSVGIGQISSEVPQNLSASRPQDRQFILSSKKLLLSDSGFYLCAWSGQSIYGYTFGSGTRLTVV.

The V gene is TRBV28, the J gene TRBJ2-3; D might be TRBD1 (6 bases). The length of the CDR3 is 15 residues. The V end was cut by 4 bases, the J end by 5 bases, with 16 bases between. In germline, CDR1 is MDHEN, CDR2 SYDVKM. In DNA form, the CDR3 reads TGTGCCAGCAGTTCTCCAGGGGAAGGGCGAGATACGCAGTATTTT. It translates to CASSSPGEGRDTQYF.

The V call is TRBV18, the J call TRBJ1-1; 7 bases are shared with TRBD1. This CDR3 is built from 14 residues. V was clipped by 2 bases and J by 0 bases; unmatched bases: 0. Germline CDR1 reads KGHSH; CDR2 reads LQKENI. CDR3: CASSPTGVNTEAFF. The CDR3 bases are TGTGCCAGCTCACCAACAGGGGTGAACACTGAAGCTTTCTTT.

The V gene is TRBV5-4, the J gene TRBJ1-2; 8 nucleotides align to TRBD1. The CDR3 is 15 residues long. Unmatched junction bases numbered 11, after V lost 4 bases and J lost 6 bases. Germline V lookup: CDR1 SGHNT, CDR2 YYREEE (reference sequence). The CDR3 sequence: CASSLGTGGGDGYTF. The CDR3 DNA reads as TGTGCCAGCAGCCTAGGGACAGGAGGGGGTGATGGCTACACCTTC.

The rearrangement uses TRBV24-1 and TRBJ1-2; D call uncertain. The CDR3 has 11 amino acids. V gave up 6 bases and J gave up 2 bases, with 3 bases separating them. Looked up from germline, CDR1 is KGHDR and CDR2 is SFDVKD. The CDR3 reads CATSSNYGYTF. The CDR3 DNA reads TGTGCCACCAGTTCAAACTATGGCTACACCTTC.

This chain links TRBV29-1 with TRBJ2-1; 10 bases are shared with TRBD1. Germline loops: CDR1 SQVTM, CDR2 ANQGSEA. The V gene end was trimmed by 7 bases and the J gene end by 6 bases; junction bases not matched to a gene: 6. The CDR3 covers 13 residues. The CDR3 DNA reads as TGCAGCGCATGGGGACAGGGGAGCAATGAGCAGTTCTTC. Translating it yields CSAWGQGSNEQFF.